This T cell receptor (beta chain) was obtained from a study of metastatic and nonmetastatic thyroid tumors. Turning to the study itself: Patients with malignant and benign thyroid disease provided blood and tumor or nodule tissue, whose repertoires were compared. Study conclusions and caveats: Reported TCR beta diversity, measured in blood and tumor, was significantly higher for malignant thyroid tumors than for benign nodules.

Per the original data handling: It was from CDR3 differences across clinicopathological groups that a distant-metastasis classifier for papillary thyroid cancer was built. TCRdb reanalyzed the PCR reads with MiXCR. These V and J calls derive from TCRdb rather than the authors' analysis. The sample includes just over 20,000 clones, 15% to 18% of them seen just once. Patients were all untreated before their thyroid surgery. This clone occurred many times. The antigen remains undetermined. V lost 4 bases and J 3 bases, leaving 12 bases between the germline ends. The CDR3 has 15 residues. In germline, CDR1 is SGHAT, CDR2 FQNNGV.

Sequencing was performed on blood. This receptor was identified in a female donor with papillary thyroid cancer or a benign thyroid nodule (not recorded which). Some clones in this sample may be carry-over from other donors' samples. The rearrangement uses TRBV11-2 and TRBJ1-4; D is unresolved. In DNA form, the CDR3 reads TGTGCCAGCAGCTACCCCCCGGACCCTAATGAAAAACTGTTTTTT. It translates to CASSYPPDPNEKLFF.